Each of the 29 T cell receptor beta chains below was sequenced from the same sample in a study of T-cell reconstitution after alpha-beta-depleted transplantation in children. Researchers prepared the TCRbeta library using unique molecular identifiers, the study reports. TCRdb analysed the PCR reads with MiXCR anew, one entry per CDR3 protein. The data contain about 640,000 distinct CDR3 sequences, approximately 16% of them seen just once; the ten biggest clones take up 0.9% to 1.2%. The sample consisted of PBMCs from the stem cell graft donor, taken from the stem cell graft. Every receptor here comes from a human donor who donated a stem cell graft to a child with acute myeloid leukemia.

Regarding this clonotype: A clone one base away is much larger, so this may be a read error. The genes are TRBV20-1 and TRBJ1-6; D unclear. The CDR3 is made up of 14 amino acids. Germline V gene sequence: CDR1 DFQATT, CDR2 SNEGSKA (reference sequence). The CDR3 protein is CTAREFTVNSPLHF. CDR3 in DNA: TGCACTGCTAGGGAGTTCACCGTAAATTCACCCCTCCACTTT.

The table lists this clonotype with a few counts. This rearrangement joins TRBV12-3 or TRBV12-4 to TRBJ2-5, with 8 bases identical to TRBD2. The V gene end was trimmed by 4 bases and the J gene end by 4 bases; junction bases not matched to a gene: 5. The CDR3 runs 14 residues. The CDR3 coding sequence is TGTGCCAGCAGTTCCTACGGGGGGGGAGAGACCCAGTACTTC. It encodes CASSSYGGGETQYF.

This CDR3 is CASSYLASGGKETQYF. In nucleotides, the CDR3 is TGTGCCAGCAGTTACTTGGCTAGCGGGGGAAAAGAGACCCAGTACTTC. This sequence joins TRBV6-5 and TRBJ2-5, with 10 bases identical to TRBD2. Unmatched junction bases numbered 5, after V lost 1 base and J lost 3 bases. The germline V gene has CDR1 MNHEY and CDR2 SVGAGI. CDR3 length equals 16 residues.

Remarks on this clonotype: With a much larger clone just one base away, this may be a read error. The rearrangement joins TRBV7-2 to TRBJ2-7; D is ambiguous. Per the germline V gene, CDR1 is SGHTA and CDR2 is FQGNSA. Between the trimmed V and J ends, which lost 4 bases and 2 bases, there was a span of 9 bases. The CDR3 consists of 13 residues. CDR3 sequence: CASSWTSAYEQYF. In nucleotides, the CDR3 is TGTGCCAGCAGCTGGACCTCCGCCTACGAGCAGTACTTC.

This clonotype was observed a few times. V and J are TRBV7-3 and TRBJ2-3; 8 positions agree with TRBD1. Per the germline V gene, CDR1 is SGHTA and CDR2 is FQGTGA. V lost 6 bases to trimming and J lost 5 bases; unmatched junction nucleotides: 10. The CDR3 extends over 15 amino acids. The CDR3 reads CASSPDRALLDTQYF. In DNA, the CDR3 is TGTGCCAGCAGTCCGGACAGGGCTTTGTTAGATACGCAGTATTTT.

This clonotype was counted only a few times. The chain is built from TRBV28 and TRBJ1-4; D may be TRBD1 (6 bases). There are 15 residues in the CDR3. Looked up from germline, CDR1 is MDHEN and CDR2 is SYDVKM. V was cut by 10 bases and J by 0 bases, with 15 bases left in between. CDR3 loop: CATNRAAATNEKLFF. CDR3 bases: TGTGCCACCAACAGGGCGGCTGCAACTAATGAAAAACTGTTTTTT.

This clonotype was counted once. A clone one base away is much larger, so this may be a read error. V gene TRBV7-7 combines with J gene TRBJ2-5; no firm D call. The CDR3 loop spans 16 amino acids. Per germline, CDR1 SSHAT and CDR2 FNYEAQ (reference sequence). CDR3: CAGSVLIGPKEGTQYF. DNA of the CDR3: TGTGCCGGCAGCGTCCTAATCGGACCCAAGGAAGGGACCCAGTACTTC.

The gene calls are TRBV7-8 and TRBJ1-1; D unresolved. The CDR3 sequence is 14 residues long. Germline CDR1 is SGHVS and CDR2 is FQNEAQ. Trimming cost V 1 base and J 0 bases, with 6 bases left between them. The CDR3 sequence is CASSLVEMNTEAFF. The CDR3 DNA reads TGTGCCAGCAGCTTAGTCGAAATGAACACTGAAGCTTTCTTT. The variable domain in full, with the rest retrieved from reference TRBV7-8 and TRBJ1-1, is GAGVSQSPRYKVAKRGQDVALRCDPISGHVSLFWYQQALGQGPEFLTYFQNEAQLDKSGLPSDRFFAERPEGSVSTLKIQRTQQEDSAVYLCASSLVEMNTEAFFGQGTRLTVV.

V gene TRBV7-2 combines with J gene TRBJ1-1; the D is unclear. CDR3 length: 16 residues. The V end was cut by 6 bases, the J end by 2 bases, with 19 bases between. The germline gives CDR1 SGHTA, CDR2 FQGNSA. In nucleotides, the CDR3 is TGTGCCAGCAGTCCTCAGCGGGCAGGTACCAACACTGAAGCTTTCTTT. Encoded protein: CASSPQRAGTNTEAFF.

This clonotype was counted many times. The chain uses TRBV10-3 and TRBJ2-7; D may be TRBD1 (5 bases). V lost 3 bases to trimming and J lost 1 base, with 7 bases between them. Germline V CDR1 and CDR2: ENHRY, SYGVKD. This CDR3 has 13 amino acids. CDR3 protein: CAISDGASYEQYV. In nucleotides, the CDR3 is TGTGCCATCAGTGATGGGGCTTCCTACGAGCAGTACGTC.

This chain links TRBV5-1 with TRBJ2-1; tentatively, D is TRBD1 or TRBD2 (5 bases each). From germline, CDR1 is SGHRS and CDR2 YFSETQ. V was trimmed by 1 base and J by 7 bases, leaving 18 bases between them. CDR3 size: 16 residues. In DNA, the CDR3 is TGCGCCAGCAGCTTGATAGGGACCCCTAAGGAAAATGAGCAGTTCTTC. The encoded protein is CASSLIGTPKENEQFF.

This clonotype has a count of ten or more. The chain carries TRBV5-5 and TRBJ2-3; a possible D gene is TRBD1 (6 bases). Trimming removed 4 bases at V and 0 bases at J, with 12 bases between. This CDR3 has 15 residues. Per germline, CDR1 SGHKS and CDR2 YYEKEE (reference sequence). The CDR3 spells CASSGRTVSTDTQYF. CDR3 nucleotide sequence: TGTGCCAGCAGCGGAAGGACAGTCAGCACAGATACGCAGTATTTT. Full variable domain (missing parts from reference TRBV5-5 and TRBJ2-3): DAGVTQSPTHLIKTRGQQVTLRCSPISGHKSVSWYQQVLGQGPQFIFQYYEKEERGRGNFPDRFSARQFPNYSSELNVNALLLGDSALYLCASSGRTVSTDTQYFGPGTRLTVL.

To note about this clonotype: A much larger clone is a single base away; this may be a read error. This chain joins TRBV20-1 and TRBJ2-3, with TRBD2 as a possible D gene (6 bases). The germline V gene has CDR1 DFQATT and CDR2 SNEGSKA (reference sequence). The CDR3 is 13 residues long. V gave up 3 bases and J gave up 9 bases, with 16 bases separating them. The CDR3 spells CSARGRREATQYF. CDR3 nucleotides: TGCAGTGCTAGGGGGCGGAGGGAGGCCACGCAGTATTTT.

This clonotype has at least ten counts. The chain carries TRBV20-1 and TRBJ1-1; 7 nucleotides match TRBD1. CDR1 is DFQATT and CDR2 is SNEGSKA in the germline V gene (reference sequence). There are 13 residues in the CDR3. With 6 bases clipped from V and 6 bases from J, the junction kept 10 bases outside the gene matches. The CDR3 loop reads CSARPGGRAEAFF. Written as DNA, the CDR3 is TGCAGTGCGAGGCCAGGGGGAAGAGCTGAAGCTTTCTTT.

This clonotype was observed at least ten times. The chain is built from TRBV20-1 and TRBJ2-1; D might be TRBD2 (5 bases). In germline, CDR1 is DFQATT, CDR2 SNEGSKA (reference sequence). Trimming shortened V by 5 bases and J by 4 bases, and 15 bases separated the two germline ends. The CDR3 runs to 14 residues. Here the CDR3 reads CSASTSWGYNEQFF. CDR3 DNA: TGCAGTGCTTCCACTAGTTGGGGTTACAATGAGCAGTTCTTC.

This clonotype was seen only once. Relative to the germline gene, one junction end is altered; a read error may explain this. The rearrangement links TRBV20-1 to TRBJ1-5; TRBD1 aligns across 7 bases. The CDR3 is made up of 13 amino acids. Germline CDR1 reads DFQATT; CDR2 reads SNEGSKA (reference sequence). This chain's CDR3 is CSAPGQQNPPQHF. CDR3 sequence (DNA): TGCAGCGCCCCGGGACAGCAAAATCCGCCCCAGCATTTT.

The sample holds many counts of this clonotype. V gene TRBV20-1 combines with J gene TRBJ2-2, with D possibly TRBD1 on 5 matching bases. Germline V gene lookup returns CDR1 DFQATT and CDR2 SNEGSKA (reference sequence). The CDR3 consists of 14 residues. The CDR3 is CSSKGSEDTGELFF. In DNA, the CDR3 is TGCAGCTCAAAGGGGTCCGAAGACACCGGGGAGCTGTTTTTT.

This clonotype occurred many times. The chain links TRBV5-1 to TRBJ2-7; no clear D gene. Germline V gene sequence: CDR1 SGHRS, CDR2 YFSETQ. This CDR3 has 17 amino acids. V lost 4 bases to trimming and J lost 0 bases, with 20 bases between them. Here the CDR3 DNA reads TGCGCCAGCAGCCACGATGAATTAGGCAGGACCTCCTACGAGCAGTACTTC. Translating it yields CASSHDELGRTSYEQYF. The full variable domain, with the rest looked up from reference TRBV5-1 and TRBJ2-7, is KAGVTQTPRYLIKTRGQQVTLSCSPISGHRSVSWYQQTPGQGLQFLFEYFSETQRNKGNFPGRFSGRQFSNSRSEMNVSTLELGDSALYLCASSHDELGRTSYEQYFGPGTRLTVT.

This clonotype was detected many times. The chain joins TRBV20-1 to TRBJ2-1; 8 nucleotides line up with TRBD2. Germline V gene lookup returns CDR1 DFQATT and CDR2 SNEGSKA (reference sequence). V dropped 3 bases and J dropped 6; count of bases not matched to a gene: 13. CDR3 length: 16 residues. The CDR3 bases are TGCAGTGCTAGGGTGACTAGCGTAAGAAGGGGCAATGAGCAGTTCTTC. Encoded protein: CSARVTSVRRGNEQFF.

This chain connects TRBV20-1 to TRBJ1-5, with D unresolved. CDR1 DFQATT and CDR2 SNEGSKA come from the germline V gene (reference sequence). This CDR3 is 16 amino acids long. Trimming took 6 bases from V and 0 from J, leaving 18 bases between them. CDR3: CSANRRVAYSNQPQHF. The DNA of the CDR3 is TGCAGTGCAAATAGGCGGGTGGCCTATAGCAATCAGCCCCAGCATTTT.

This clonotype was seen many times. The CDR3 reads CASSESGRGLYNEQFF. The CDR3 DNA reads as TGTGCCAGCAGTGAATCGGGCAGGGGGCTTTACAATGAGCAGTTCTTC. The genes are TRBV25-1 and TRBJ2-1; TRBD1 agrees at 8 bases. This CDR3 is built from 16 residues. The germline gives CDR1 MGHDK, CDR2 SYGVNS. The junction had 6 bases not matched to a gene; V was cut back by 1 base and J by 4 bases.

This clonotype showed up just a few times. In nucleotides, the CDR3 is TGTGCCAGCAGCTCAGGACTGGATAGCACAGATACGCAGTATTTT. Amino acids: CASSSGLDSTDTQYF. The chain links TRBV7-9 to TRBJ2-3; TRBD2 is a possible D gene (5 bases). The V and J ends lost 4 bases and 0 bases respectively, with 11 bases between them. CDR1 SEHNR and CDR2 FQNEAQ come from the germline V gene (reference sequence). The CDR3 covers 15 residues.

The rearrangement uses TRBV29-1 and TRBJ1-5, with D maybe TRBD1 (5 bases). V lost 7 bases to trimming and J lost 4 bases, with 17 bases between them. Germline assignment: CDR1 SQVTM and CDR2 ANQGSEA. The CDR3 is 14 amino acids. The CDR3 spells CSAMTVAGNQPQHF. CDR3 nucleotide sequence: TGCAGCGCCATGACAGTAGCTGGGAATCAGCCCCAGCATTTT.

The table lists this clonotype with many counts. The CDR3 DNA reads as TGTGCCAGCAGTCCCCCCTTGGAGGGTAGAGGTACTAACTATGGCTACACCTTC. This sequence encodes CASSPPLEGRGTNYGYTF. This sequence joins TRBV27 and TRBJ1-2; no definite D call. V gave up 5 bases and J gave up 0 bases, with 22 bases separating them. Looked up from germline, CDR1 is MNHEY and CDR2 is SMNVEV (reference sequence). The CDR3 runs to 18 residues.

This clonotype occurred a few times. The chain recombines TRBV9 with TRBJ2-7; D call uncertain. Looked up from germline, CDR1 is SGDLS and CDR2 is YYNGEE. The V and J ends lost 0 bases and 2 bases respectively, with 9 bases between them. The CDR3 totals 14 residues. CDR3 in amino acids: CASSVGADPYEQYF. The CDR3 DNA sequence: TGTGCCAGCAGCGTAGGGGCTGACCCCTACGAGCAGTACTTC.

The sample holds a few counts of this clonotype. The chain is built from TRBV7-9 and TRBJ1-3; D gene uncertain. The ends were cut back, 11 bases at V and 4 bases at J, with 15 bases in the middle. Germline V lookup: CDR1 SEHNR, CDR2 FQNEAQ (reference sequence). This CDR3 has 13 residues. The CDR3 DNA reads TGTGCCGGACGCGGGTCGCGGGGAAACACCATATATTTT. Translating it yields CAGRGSRGNTIYF.

CDR3 nucleotide sequence: TGTGCCAGCAGCCAAGACCCGGGACACCACTACGAGCAGTACTTC. Its translation is CASSQDPGHHYEQYF. V gene TRBV14 combines with J gene TRBJ2-7, with D tentatively TRBD1 (6 bases). The CDR3 contains 15 residues. Germline assignment: CDR1 SGHDN and CDR2 FVKESK. V lost 0 bases to trimming and J lost 3 bases, with 12 bases between them.

This clonotype was recorded at least ten times. The DNA of the CDR3 is TGTGCCACCAGTGACCTTAATCAGCCCCAGCATTTT. Amino acids: CATSDLNQPQHF. The V and J genes are TRBV24-1 and TRBJ1-5; D not resolved. The V gene's germline CDR1 is KGHDR and CDR2 SFDVKD. CDR3 size: 12 residues. V lost 4 bases to trimming and J lost 4 bases, with 4 bases between them.

This clonotype was seen at least ten times. The chain combines TRBV7-3 with TRBJ2-1; either TRBD1 or TRBD2 may fit D (5 bases each). CDR3 size: 15 residues. CDR1 SGHTA and CDR2 FQGTGA come from the germline V gene. V was clipped by 5 bases and J by 8 bases, with 19 bases between them. The chain's CDR3 is CASSAVGVTGDEQFF. Here the CDR3 DNA reads TGTGCCAGCAGCGCCGTGGGGGTAACCGGGGATGAGCAGTTCTTC.